This T cell receptor beta chain was found in a study of T cells in Graves' hyperthyroidism and ophthalmopathy. The sample holds a few counts of this clonotype. There were TCR beta CDR3 regions amplified from RNA transcripts. TCR CDR3 regions were first amplified by RT-PCR with HTBI primers. TCRdb redid the calling of the multiplex PCR reads with MiXCR, one entry per CDR3 protein. The data show some 580,000 distinct CDR3 sequences, around 16% seen once. CDR3 length: 15 amino acids. In germline, CDR1 is SGHAT, CDR2 FQNNGV. Trimming removed 5 bases at V and 8 bases at J, with 16 bases between. The sequence derives from a woman between 40 and 55 years old with Graves' ophthalmopathy. This chain uses TRBV11-2 with TRBJ1-6, with D possibly matching TRBD1 (6 bases). Sequenced material: blood. CDR3 region: CASSASGTSDSPLHF. Here the CDR3 DNA reads TGTGCCAGCAGCGCATCCGGGACAAGCGATTCACCCCTCCACTTT.